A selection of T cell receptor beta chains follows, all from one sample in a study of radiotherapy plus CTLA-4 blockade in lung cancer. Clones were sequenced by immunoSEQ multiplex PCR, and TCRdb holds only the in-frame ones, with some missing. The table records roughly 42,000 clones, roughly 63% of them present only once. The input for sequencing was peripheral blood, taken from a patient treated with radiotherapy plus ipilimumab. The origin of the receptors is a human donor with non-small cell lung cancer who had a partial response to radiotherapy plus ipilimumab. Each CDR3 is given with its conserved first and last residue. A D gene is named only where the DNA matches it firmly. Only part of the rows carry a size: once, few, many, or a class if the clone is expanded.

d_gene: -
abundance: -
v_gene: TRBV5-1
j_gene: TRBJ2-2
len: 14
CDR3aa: CASRVGGNTGELFF
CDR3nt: TGCGCCAGCAGGGTTGGCGGGAACACCGGGGAGCTGTTTTTT

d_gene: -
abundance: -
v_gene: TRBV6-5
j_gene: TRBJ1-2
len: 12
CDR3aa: CASTRSRGGYTF
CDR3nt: TGTGCCAGCACTCGCTCCAGGGGTGGCTACACCTTC

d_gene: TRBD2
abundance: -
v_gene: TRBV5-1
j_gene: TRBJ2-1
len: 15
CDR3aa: CASSLASGSINEQFF
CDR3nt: TGCGCCAGCAGCTTGGCTAGCGGGAGCATCAATGAGCAGTTCTTC

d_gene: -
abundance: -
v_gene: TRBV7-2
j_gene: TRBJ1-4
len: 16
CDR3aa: CASSLGRGIRGEKLFF
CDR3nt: TGTGCCAGCAGCTTAGGGCGCGGGATACGAGGTGAAAAACTGTTTTTT

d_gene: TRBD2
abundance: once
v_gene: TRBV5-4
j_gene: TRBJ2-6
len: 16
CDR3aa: CASSLAGAPGANVLTF
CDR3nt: TGTGCCAGCAGCCTAGCGGGAGCACCTGGGGCCAACGTCCTGACTTTC

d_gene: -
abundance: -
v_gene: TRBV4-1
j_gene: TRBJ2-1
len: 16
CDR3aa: CASSQVKPSSYNEQFF
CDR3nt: TGCGCCAGCAGCCAAGTAAAACCGAGCTCCTACAATGAGCAGTTCTTC

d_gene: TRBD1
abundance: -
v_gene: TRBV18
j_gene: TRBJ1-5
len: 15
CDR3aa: CASSPGQGAGQPQHF
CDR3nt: TGTGCCAGCTCACCGGGACAGGGAGCTGGTCAGCCCCAGCATTTT

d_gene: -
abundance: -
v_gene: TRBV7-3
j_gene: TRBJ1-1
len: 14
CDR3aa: CASSPTGGDTEAFF
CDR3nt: TGTGCCAGCAGTCCGACAGGTGGGGACACTGAAGCTTTCTTT

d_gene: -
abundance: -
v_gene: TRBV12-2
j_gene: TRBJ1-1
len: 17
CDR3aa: CASRLEEGGQSNTEAFF
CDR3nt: TGTGCAAGTCGCTTAGAGGAGGGGGGACAGTCGAACACTGAAGCTTTCTTT

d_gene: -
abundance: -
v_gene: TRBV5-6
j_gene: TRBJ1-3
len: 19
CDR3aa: CASSWIRPNAGRAGNTIYF
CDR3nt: TGTGCCAGCAGCTGGATTCGACCGAACGCCGGGAGGGCTGGAAACACCATATATTTT

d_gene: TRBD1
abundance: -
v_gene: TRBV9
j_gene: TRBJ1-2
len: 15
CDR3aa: CASSVGGQSNYGYTF
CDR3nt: TGTGCCAGCAGCGTAGGGGGACAGAGTAACTATGGCTACACCTTC

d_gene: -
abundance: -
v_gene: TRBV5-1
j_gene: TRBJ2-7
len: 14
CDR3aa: CASTPRDSPYEQYF
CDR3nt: TGCGCCAGCACCCCCCGGGACTCGCCCTACGAGCAGTACTTC

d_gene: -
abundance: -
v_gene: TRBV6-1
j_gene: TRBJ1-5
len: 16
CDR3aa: CASSVSQMGGNQPQHF
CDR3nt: TGTGCCAGCAGTGTGTCCCAAATGGGCGGCAATCAGCCCCAGCATTTT

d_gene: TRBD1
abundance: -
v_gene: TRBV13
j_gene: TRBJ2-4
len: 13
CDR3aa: CASSIGQENIQYF
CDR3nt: TGTGCCAGCAGCATAGGACAGGAAAACATTCAGTACTTC

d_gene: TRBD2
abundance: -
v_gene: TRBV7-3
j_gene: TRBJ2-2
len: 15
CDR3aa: CASSLRGGDTGELFF
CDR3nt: TGTGCCAGCAGCTTACGGGGGGGCGACACCGGGGAGCTGTTTTTT

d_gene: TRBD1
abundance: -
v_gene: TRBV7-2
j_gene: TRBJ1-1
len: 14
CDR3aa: CASSPDRVGAEAFF
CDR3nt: TGTGCCAGCAGCCCGGACAGGGTCGGAGCTGAAGCTTTCTTT

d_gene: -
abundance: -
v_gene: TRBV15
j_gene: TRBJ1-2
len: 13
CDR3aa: CATSNRGGYGYTF
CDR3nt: TGTGCCACCAGCAATAGGGGTGGCTATGGCTACACCTTC

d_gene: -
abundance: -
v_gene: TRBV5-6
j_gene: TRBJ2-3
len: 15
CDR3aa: CASSYNRISTDTQYF
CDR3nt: TGTGCCAGCAGCTACAACAGGATTAGCACAGATACGCAGTATTTT

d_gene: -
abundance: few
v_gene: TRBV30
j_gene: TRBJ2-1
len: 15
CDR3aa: CAWSVPGGMDNEQFF
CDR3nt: TGTGCCTGGAGTGTTCCAGGCGGGATGGACAATGAGCAGTTCTTC

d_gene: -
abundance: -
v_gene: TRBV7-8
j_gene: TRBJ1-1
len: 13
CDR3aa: CASSLAQGTEAFF
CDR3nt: TGTGCCAGCAGCTTGGCACAGGGCACTGAAGCTTTCTTT

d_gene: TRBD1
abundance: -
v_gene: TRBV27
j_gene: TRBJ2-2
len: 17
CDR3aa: CASSFLGQGGSIGELFF
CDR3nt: TGTGCCAGCAGTTTCCTGGGACAGGGGGGGTCTATCGGGGAGCTGTTTTTT

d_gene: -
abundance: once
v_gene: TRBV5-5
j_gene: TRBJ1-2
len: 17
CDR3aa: CASSLGAGRRGNYGYTF
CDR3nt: TGTGCCAGCAGCTTGGGGGCGGGCAGGAGGGGTAACTATGGCTACACCTTC

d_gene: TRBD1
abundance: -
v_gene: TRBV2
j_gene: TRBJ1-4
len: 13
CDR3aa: CASSRTGSEKLFF
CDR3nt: TGTGCCAGCAGTAGGACAGGGAGTGAAAAACTGTTTTTT

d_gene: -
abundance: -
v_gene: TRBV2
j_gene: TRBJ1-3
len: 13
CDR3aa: CASSFSSGNTIYF
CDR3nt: TGTGCCAGCAGTTTCAGCTCTGGAAACACCATATATTTT

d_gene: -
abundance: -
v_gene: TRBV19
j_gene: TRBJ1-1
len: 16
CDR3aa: CASSMGRAGRGTEAFF
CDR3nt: TGTGCCAGTAGTATGGGGAGGGCCGGTCGGGGCACTGAAGCTTTCTTT

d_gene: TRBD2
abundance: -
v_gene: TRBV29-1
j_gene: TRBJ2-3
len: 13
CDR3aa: CSVLEREYATQYF
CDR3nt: TGCAGCGTTTTAGAGCGGGAGTACGCTACGCAGTATTTT

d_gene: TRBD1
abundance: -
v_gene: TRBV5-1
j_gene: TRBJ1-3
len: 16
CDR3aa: CASSKGQITSGNTIYF
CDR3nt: TGCGCCAGCAGCAAGGGACAGATAACGTCTGGAAACACCATATATTTT

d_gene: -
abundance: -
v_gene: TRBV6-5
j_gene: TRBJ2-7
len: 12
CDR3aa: CASRREGYEQYF
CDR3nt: TGTGCCAGCAGGAGAGAGGGTTACGAGCAGTACTTC

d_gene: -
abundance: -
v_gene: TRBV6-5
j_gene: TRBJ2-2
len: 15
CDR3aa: CASSYATAVTGELFF
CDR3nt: TGTGCCAGCAGTTACGCGACAGCCGTCACCGGGGAGCTGTTTTTT

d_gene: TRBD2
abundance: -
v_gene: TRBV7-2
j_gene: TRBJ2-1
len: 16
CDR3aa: CASSLARLAGGYEQFF
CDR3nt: TGTGCCAGCAGCTTAGCCCGACTAGCGGGAGGGTATGAGCAGTTCTTC

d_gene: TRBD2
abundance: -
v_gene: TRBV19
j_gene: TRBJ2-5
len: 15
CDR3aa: CASSLGTSGQETQYF
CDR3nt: TGTGCCAGTAGTCTCGGGACTAGCGGGCAAGAGACCCAGTACTTC

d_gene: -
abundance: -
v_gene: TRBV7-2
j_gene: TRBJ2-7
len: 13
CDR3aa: CASSFDTGAEQYF
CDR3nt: TGTGCCAGCAGCTTCGATACGGGAGCCGAGCAGTACTTC

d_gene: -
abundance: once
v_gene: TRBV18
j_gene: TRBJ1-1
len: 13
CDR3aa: CASSPAENTEAFF
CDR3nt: TGTGCCAGCTCACCAGCAGAGAACACTGAAGCTTTCTTT

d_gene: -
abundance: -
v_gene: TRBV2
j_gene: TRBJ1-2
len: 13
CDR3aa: CASSPTGTYGYTF
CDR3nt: TGTGCCAGCAGTCCAACAGGGACCTATGGCTACACCTTC

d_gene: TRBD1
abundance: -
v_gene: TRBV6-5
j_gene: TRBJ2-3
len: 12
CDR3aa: CASSRDRGAQYF
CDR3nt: TGTGCCAGCAGCAGGGACAGGGGGGCGCAGTATTTT

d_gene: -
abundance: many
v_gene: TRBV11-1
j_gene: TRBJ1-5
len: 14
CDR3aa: CASCREPQNQPQHF
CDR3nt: TGTGCCAGCTGCCGGGAACCACAAAATCAGCCCCAGCATTTT

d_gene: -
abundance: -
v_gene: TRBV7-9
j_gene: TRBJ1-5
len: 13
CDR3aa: CASSPGANQPQHF
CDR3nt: TGTGCCAGCAGCCCTGGAGCCAATCAGCCCCAGCATTTT

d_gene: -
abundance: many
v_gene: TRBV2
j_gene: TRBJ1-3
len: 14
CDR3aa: CASARSGEGNTIYF
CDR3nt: TGTGCCAGCGCCCGATCTGGGGAGGGAAACACCATATATTTT

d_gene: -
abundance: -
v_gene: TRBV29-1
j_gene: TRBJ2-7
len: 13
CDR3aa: CSLRLAAGGEQYF
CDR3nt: TGCAGCCTCAGACTGGCGGCGGGTGGCGAGCAGTACTTC

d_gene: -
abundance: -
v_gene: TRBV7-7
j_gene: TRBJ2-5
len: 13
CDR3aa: CASSPGYGETQYF
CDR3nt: TGTGCTAGCAGCCCAGGGTATGGGGAGACCCAGTACTTC

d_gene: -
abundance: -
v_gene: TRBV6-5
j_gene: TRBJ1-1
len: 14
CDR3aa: CASTKADTNTEAFF
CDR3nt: TGTGCCAGCACCAAGGCCGACACGAACACTGAAGCTTTCTTT

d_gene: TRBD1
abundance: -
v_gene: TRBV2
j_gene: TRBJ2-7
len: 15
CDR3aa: CASKLEQGAFNEQYF
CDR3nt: TGTGCCAGCAAATTGGAACAGGGGGCGTTCAACGAGCAGTACTTC

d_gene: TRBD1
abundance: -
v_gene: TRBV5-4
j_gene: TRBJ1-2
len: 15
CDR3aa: CASSSRTGAVYGYTF
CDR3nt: TGTGCCAGCAGCTCCCGGACAGGGGCTGTCTATGGCTACACCTTC

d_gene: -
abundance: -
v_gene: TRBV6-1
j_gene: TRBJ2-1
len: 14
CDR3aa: CASSEIDSYNEQFF
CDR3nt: TGTGCCAGCAGTGAAATTGACAGCTACAATGAGCAGTTCTTC

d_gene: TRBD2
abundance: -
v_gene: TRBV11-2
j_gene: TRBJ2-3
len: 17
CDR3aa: CASTLAIAGAKTDTQYF
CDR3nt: TGTGCCAGCACCCTCGCGATAGCGGGAGCCAAGACAGATACGCAGTATTTT

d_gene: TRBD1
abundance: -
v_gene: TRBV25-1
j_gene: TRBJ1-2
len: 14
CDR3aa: CASSRQGANYGYTF
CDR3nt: TGTGCCAGCAGTCGACAGGGCGCTAACTATGGTTACACCTTC

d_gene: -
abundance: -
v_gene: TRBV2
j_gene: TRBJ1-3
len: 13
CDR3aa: CASSTQSGNTIYF
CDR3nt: TGTGCCAGCAGTACCCAGTCCGGAAACACCATATATTTT

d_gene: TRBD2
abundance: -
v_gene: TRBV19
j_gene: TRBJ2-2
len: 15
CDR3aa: CASRVGGGLSGELFF
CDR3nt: TGTGCCAGTAGGGTAGGCGGGGGATTATCCGGGGAGCTGTTTTTT

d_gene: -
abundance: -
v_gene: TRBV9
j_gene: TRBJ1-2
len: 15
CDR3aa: CASSVAPGDNYGYTF
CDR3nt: TGTGCCAGCAGCGTAGCGCCAGGGGATAACTATGGCTACACCTTC

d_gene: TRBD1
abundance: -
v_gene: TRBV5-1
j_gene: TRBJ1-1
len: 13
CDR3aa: CASGDSLNTEAFF
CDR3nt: TGCGCCAGCGGGGACAGCTTGAACACTGAAGCTTTCTTT

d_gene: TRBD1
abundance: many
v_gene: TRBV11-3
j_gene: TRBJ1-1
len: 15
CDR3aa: CASSSGTGWNTEAFF
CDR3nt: TGTGCCAGCAGCTCCGGGACAGGGTGGAACACTGAAGCTTTCTTT

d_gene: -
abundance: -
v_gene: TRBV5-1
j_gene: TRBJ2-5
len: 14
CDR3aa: CASSLAGGAETQYF
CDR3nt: TGCGCCAGCAGCTTGGCGGGGGGCGCAGAGACCCAGTACTTC

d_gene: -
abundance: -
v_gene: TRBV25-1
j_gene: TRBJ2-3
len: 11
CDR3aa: CATSGWDTQYF
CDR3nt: TGTGCCACCTCCGGGTGGGATACGCAGTATTTT

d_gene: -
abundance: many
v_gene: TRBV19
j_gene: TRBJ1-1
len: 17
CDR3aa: CASSIEDLQGLNTEAFF
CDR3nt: TGTGCCAGTAGTATAGAAGACTTACAGGGCCTGAACACTGAAGCTTTCTTT

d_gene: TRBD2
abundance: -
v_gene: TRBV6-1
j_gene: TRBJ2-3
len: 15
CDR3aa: CASSLGLAGTATQYF
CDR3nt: TGTGCCAGCAGTTTGGGACTAGCGGGGACCGCTACGCAGTATTTT

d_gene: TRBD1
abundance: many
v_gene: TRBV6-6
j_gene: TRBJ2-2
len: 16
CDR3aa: CASRGTGGANTGELFF
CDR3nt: TGTGCCAGCAGGGGTACAGGGGGCGCAAACACCGGGGAGCTGTTTTTT